Listed below are T cell receptor beta chains from one sample, sequenced in a study of cytomegalovirus exposure and HLA in healthy donors. Using immunoSEQ multiplex PCR, the repertoire was profiled, and TCRdb retains in-frame clones only, with some absent. Among approximately 220,000 clones listed, approximately 81% were seen once. The sequencing input was PBMCs. These receptors were collected from a man younger than 45 in good health and CMV-seronegative. Both conserved end residues are part of each CDR3. The order of the fields is V gene, clone size, J gene, D gene, CDR3 protein, CDR3 DNA. D genes are given only for firm matches. The size entry is marked missing in some rows and otherwise reads once, few, many or a size class.

TRBV7-2	-	TRBJ2-3	-	CASSLASRDPDTQYF	TGTGCCAGCAGCTTAGCGTCTCGAGATCCCGATACGCAGTATTTT
TRBV2	-	TRBJ2-7	TRBD2	CASSEGASGGPPYEQYF	TGTGCCAGCAGTGAGGGAGCTAGCGGGGGGCCCCCCTACGAGCAGTACTTC
TRBV27	-	TRBJ1-6	-	CASSLIGGPSYNSPLHF	TGTGCCAGCAGTTTAATTGGGGGCCCCTCTTATAATTCACCCCTCCACTTT
TRBV28	-	TRBJ2-1	TRBD2	CASSSERGAYNEQFF	TGTGCCAGCAGTTCCGAGCGGGGAGCTTACAATGAGCAGTTCTTC
TRBV7-2	-	TRBJ2-1	TRBD2	CASSSTSGGYNEQFF	TGTGCCAGCAGCTCAACTAGCGGGGGATACAATGAGCAGTTCTTC
TRBV5-1	-	TRBJ2-7	TRBD2	CASSLELASGGTQYF	TGCGCCAGCAGCTTGGAACTCGCTAGCGGGGGGACGCAGTACTTC
TRBV6-1	-	TRBJ2-3	-	CASSRDSTDTQYF	TGTGCCAGCAGCCGCGATAGCACAGATACGCAGTATTTT
TRBV11-2	-	TRBJ1-1	-	CASSGGDGTEAFF	TGTGCCAGCTCGGGGGGGGATGGCACTGAAGCTTTCTTT
TRBV6-5	-	TRBJ2-7	-	CASSYAGTVQGYEQYF	TGTGCCAGCAGTTACGCGGGGACAGTCCAAGGCTACGAGCAGTACTTC
TRBV27	-	TRBJ1-5	TRBD1	CASSPTNHQPRTGGFGNQPQHF	TGTGCCAGCAGTCCGACCAATCACCAGCCGAGGACAGGGGGTTTTGGCAATCAGCCCCAGCATTTT
TRBV28	-	TRBJ1-1	TRBD1	CASSFKDRVIDTEAFF	TGTGCCAGCAGTTTTAAGGACAGGGTAATCGACACTGAAGCTTTCTTT
TRBV6-6	-	TRBJ1-5	-	CASSYSIGNQPQHF	TGTGCCAGCAGTTACTCGATCGGTAATCAGCCCCAGCATTTT
TRBV7-3	-	TRBJ2-3	TRBD2	CASSFAGGRQNTDTQYF	TGTGCCAGCAGCTTCGCGGGGGGACGACAAAACACAGATACGCAGTATTTT
TRBV4-3	few	TRBJ2-2	TRBD2	CASSQWTSVDTGELFF	TGCGCCAGCAGCCAATGGACTAGCGTCGACACCGGGGAGCTGTTTTTT
TRBV6-5	-	TRBJ1-3	TRBD1	CTSSRDSGNTIYF	TGTACCAGCAGCCGGGACAGCGGAAACACCATATATTTT
TRBV6-1	-	TRBJ1-6	-	CASSELRRFTSYNSPLHF	TGTGCCAGCAGTGAACTACGGCGGTTCACGTCCTATAATTCACCCCTCCACTTT
TRBV28	-	TRBJ1-3	-	CASSIPGGSSGNTIYF	TGTGCCAGCAGTATCCCGGGGGGGAGCTCTGGAAACACCATATATTTT
TRBV9	-	TRBJ2-2	-	CASSVVGGGELFF	TGTGCCAGCAGCGTAGTAGGGGGCGGGGAGCTGTTTTTT
TRBV5-1	-	TRBJ2-1	TRBD2	CASSLAGGGPTRNEQFF	TGCGCCAGCAGCTTGGCCGGGGGGGGGCCGACGAGGAATGAGCAGTTCTTC
TRBV7-3	-	TRBJ2-1	TRBD2	CASSLKSGGGAEQFF	TGTGCCAGCAGCTTAAAGAGCGGGGGGGGAGCTGAGCAGTTCTTC
TRBV10-3	-	TRBJ2-1	TRBD2	CAISRLANEQFF	TGTGCCATCAGCCGACTAGCCAATGAGCAGTTCTTC
TRBV18	-	TRBJ2-2	-	CASSPPGTGELFF	TGTGCCAGCTCACCCCCGGGGACCGGGGAGCTGTTTTTT
TRBV27	-	TRBJ2-7	TRBD1	CASSFRGGTGREQYF	TGTGCCAGCAGTTTTAGAGGGGGCACTGGTCGCGAGCAGTACTTC
TRBV30	-	TRBJ1-1	-	CAWSVGGAENTEAFF	TGTGCCTGGAGTGTAGGAGGGGCGGAGAACACTGAAGCTTTCTTT
TRBV27	once	TRBJ2-7	TRBD1	CASSLLGQERYEQYF	TGTGCCAGCAGTTTACTCGGACAGGAGAGGTACGAGCAGTACTTC
TRBV4-1	once	TRBJ2-2	-	CASSLAGELFF	TGCGCCAGCAGCCTGGCAGGGGAGCTGTTTTTT
TRBV5-6	-	TRBJ1-5	TRBD1	CASSPGTGINQPQHF	TGTGCCAGCAGCCCCGGGACAGGGATAAATCAGCCCCAGCATTTT
TRBV29-1	-	TRBJ2-7	TRBD1	CSHRGSYEQYF	TGCAGCCACAGGGGTTCCTACGAGCAGTACTTC
TRBV7-8	-	TRBJ2-2	TRBD2	CASSLGRTSGNTGELFF	TGTGCCAGCAGCTTAGGGCGGACTAGCGGGAACACCGGGGAGCTGTTTTTT
TRBV7-9	-	TRBJ1-5	-	CASSSTGMGNQPQHF	TGTGCCAGCAGCTCTACAGGGATGGGCAATCAGCCCCAGCATTTT
TRBV2	-	TRBJ2-3	TRBD1	CASSEYRGFGDTQYF	TGTGCCAGCAGTGAGTACAGGGGGTTCGGTGATACGCAGTATTTT
TRBV18	-	TRBJ2-5	TRBD2	CASSPFPGGQETQYF	TGTGCCAGCTCACCATTTCCGGGGGGACAAGAGACCCAGTACTTC
TRBV5-6	-	TRBJ2-7	TRBD1	CASIRTGGYEQYF	TGTGCCAGCATTAGGACAGGGGGCTACGAGCAGTACTTC
TRBV25-1	-	TRBJ2-3	-	CASSVVGFEDTQYF	TGTGCCAGCAGTGTCGTCGGGTTCGAGGATACGCAGTATTTT
TRBV4-3	-	TRBJ2-7	TRBD1	CASSQDGQGQYEQYF	TGCGCCAGCAGCCAGGACGGACAGGGGCAATACGAGCAGTACTTC
TRBV15	-	TRBJ2-5	-	CATSRDPSKTGQETQYF	TGTGCCACCAGCAGAGACCCTTCAAAGACAGGACAAGAGACCCAGTACTTC
TRBV11-2	-	TRBJ2-1	TRBD2	CASSLETSGRALEQFF	TGTGCCAGCAGCTTAGAAACTAGCGGGAGGGCCCTTGAGCAGTTCTTC
TRBV10-3	once	TRBJ2-7	-	CAISGEGFDEQYF	TGTGCCATCAGTGGTGAGGGATTCGACGAGCAGTACTTC
TRBV6-6	-	TRBJ1-2	TRBD1	CASTADRAYGYTF	TGTGCCAGCACCGCGGACAGGGCATATGGCTACACCTTC
TRBV15	-	TRBJ1-1	TRBD1	CATSRDRQGVHTEAFF	TGTGCCACCAGCAGAGATCGACAGGGGGTACACACTGAAGCTTTCTTT
TRBV9	-	TRBJ2-3	TRBD1	CASSVAGTGGGTDTQYF	TGTGCCAGCAGCGTAGCTGGGACAGGTGGGGGCACAGATACGCAGTATTTT
TRBV11-2	-	TRBJ1-4	-	CASGEPNEKLFF	TGTGCCAGCGGGGAGCCAAATGAAAAACTGTTTTTT